This is a list of T cell receptor beta chains from one sample in a study of early T cells in non-severe SARS-CoV-2 infection. MiXCR, run by TCRdb on the 5' RACE reads, gives a single entry per CDR3 protein. The sample has about 28,000 distinct CDR3 sequences, 4.6% seen once. This sample comprised whole blood, obtained at baseline. The receptors were sampled from an adult who was a healthcare worker with PCR-confirmed SARS-CoV-2 infection or an uninfected control (not recorded which). The CDR3 runs from the conserved cysteine through the conserved F or W. The D gene is left open where the match is weak. Only some rows state a clone size, as once, few, many or a class for expanded clones.

14,TRBJ2-5,TRBD1,-,TRBV7-8,CASSSTGGQETQYF,TGTGCCAGCAGCTCGACAGGGGGCCAAGAGACCCAGTACTTC
13,TRBJ2-1,-,many,TRBV25-1,CASSSLIGYEQFF,TGTGCCAGCAGCTCCCTGATAGGGTATGAGCAGTTCTTC
14,TRBJ2-7,TRBD1,-,TRBV2,CASSETGGPYEQYF,TGTGCCAGCAGTGAGACAGGGGGACCCTACGAGCAGTACTTC
13,TRBJ1-6,-,many,TRBV10-1,CASSPGRNSPLHF,TGCGCCAGCAGTCCGGGACGGAATTCACCCCTCCACTTT
13,TRBJ2-3,TRBD1,few,TRBV10-3,CAIGDRGQDTQYF,TGTGCCATCGGGGACAGGGGGCAAGATACGCAGTATTTT
15,TRBJ2-3,-,many,TRBV7-3,CASSLWGTVTDTQYF,TGTGCCAGCAGCTTATGGGGGACTGTCACAGATACGCAGTATTTT
15,TRBJ1-1,-,many,TRBV5-1,CASSLDGSGDTEAFF,TGCGCCAGCAGCTTGGACGGGTCGGGGGACACTGAAGCTTTCTTT
13,TRBJ2-7,-,many,TRBV12-3/TRBV12-4,CASSLIQGREQYF,TGTGCCAGCAGTTTAATACAAGGGCGCGAGCAGTACTTC
14,TRBJ2-1,TRBD2,many,TRBV14,CASSHRGGRTEQFF,TGTGCCAGCAGCCATCGCGGGGGGAGGACTGAGCAGTTCTTC
11,TRBJ2-7,-,many,TRBV11-3,CASSILDEQYF,TGTGCCAGCAGCATCTTGGACGAGCAGTACTTC
17,TRBJ2-3,TRBD1,many,TRBV7-9,CASSPRTGQGSTDTQYF,TGTGCCAGCAGCCCTAGGACCGGACAGGGGAGCACAGATACGCAGTATTTT
15,TRBJ1-5,-,many,TRBV19,CARGQGGWSNQPQHF,TGTGCCAGGGGTCAAGGAGGTTGGAGCAATCAGCCCCAGCATTTT
18,TRBJ2-2,TRBD1,many,TRBV27,CASSLWVGTGSNTGELFF,TGTGCCAGCAGTTTATGGGTGGGGACAGGGTCGAACACCGGGGAGCTGTTTTTT
12,TRBJ2-3,-,-,TRBV9,CASSVADGTQYF,TGTGCCAGCAGCGTAGCCGATGGGACGCAGTATTTT
17,TRBJ2-5,TRBD2,many,TRBV9,CASSVALSGSREETQYF,TGTGCCAGCAGCGTAGCTCTAAGCGGGAGTAGGGAAGAGACCCAGTACTTC
11,TRBJ2-3,-,many,TRBV7-6,CASSLADTQYF,TGTGCCAGCAGCTTAGCAGATACGCAGTATTTT
13,TRBJ1-2,TRBD1,many,TRBV12-3/TRBV12-4,CASSFPGGSGYTF,TGTGCCAGCAGTTTTCCAGGGGGTAGTGGCTACACCTTC
13,TRBJ1-1,TRBD1,large,TRBV13,CASSWTGNTEAFF,TGTGCCAGCAGCTGGACAGGGAACACTGAAGCTTTCTTT
14,TRBJ2-1,TRBD1,many,TRBV6-4,CASSEGTGGNEQFF,TGTGCCAGCAGTGAGGGGACAGGGGGCAATGAGCAGTTCTTC
14,TRBJ1-2,-,-,TRBV28,CASSRPDGDYGYTF,TGTGCCAGCAGTCGCCCGGACGGGGACTATGGCTACACCTTC
14,TRBJ2-3,TRBD2,many,TRBV10-3,CAIKSGGAPDTQYF,TGTGCCATCAAGAGCGGGGGGGCCCCAGATACGCAGTATTTT
19,TRBJ2-3,-,few,TRBV3-2,CASSQVRSLGTARDDTQYF,TGTGCCAGCAGCCAAGTGAGAAGTCTCGGGACAGCCAGGGACGATACGCAGTATTTT
17,TRBJ2-7,TRBD2,few,TRBV4-1,CASSQGRGTRGSYEQYF,TGCGCCAGCAGCCAAGGCCGCGGGACTAGGGGATCCTACGAGCAGTACTTC
13,TRBJ1-1,-,many,TRBV7-3,CASSLGSPTEAFF,TGTGCCAGCAGCTTAGGGAGCCCCACTGAAGCTTTCTTT
14,TRBJ1-2,-,many,TRBV6-6,CASTPGGLQHGYTF,TGTGCCAGCACCCCGGGAGGGCTCCAGCATGGCTACACCTTC
15,TRBJ2-3,-,many,TRBV7-9,CASSLETGSTDTQYF,TGTGCCAGCAGCTTAGAGACGGGGAGCACAGATACGCAGTATTTT
15,TRBJ1-2,-,many,TRBV2,CASSEGWTANYGYTF,TGTGCCAGCAGTGAGGGGTGGACAGCTAACTATGGCTACACCTTC
16,TRBJ2-1,-,many,TRBV6-1,CASSEAGGGSYNEQFF,TGTGCCAGCAGTGAAGCAGGGGGTGGCTCCTACAATGAGCAGTTCTTC
19,TRBJ2-7,-,many,TRBV18,CASSPDHGTPGGSSYEQYF,TGTGCCAGCTCACCGGACCACGGGACGCCCGGGGGAAGCTCCTACGAGCAGTACTTC
16,TRBJ2-1,TRBD2,-,TRBV28,CASSLPSTGTSGEQFF,TGTGCCAGCAGTTTACCTTCGACCGGGACTAGCGGGGAGCAGTTCTTC
15,TRBJ2-7,TRBD1,few,TRBV5-1,CASSLGTGEAYEQYF,TGCGCCAGCAGCTTGGGGACAGGGGAAGCCTACGAGCAGTACTTC
16,TRBJ1-6,-,many,TRBV12-3/TRBV12-4,CASSLGMSSYNSPLHF,TGTGCCAGCAGTTTGGGTATGAGCTCCTATAATTCACCCCTCCACTTT
13,TRBJ2-3,-,many,TRBV2,CASSAREARPLYF,TGTGCCAGCTCGGCCCGAGAGGCGCGTCCCTTGTATTTT
15,TRBJ2-3,TRBD2,medium-sized,TRBV12-3/TRBV12-4,CASSGTSGRTDTQYF,TGTGCCAGCAGTGGCACTAGCGGTCGCACAGATACGCAGTATTTT
14,TRBJ2-3,-,many,TRBV20-1,CSATAQGGTDTQYF,TGCAGTGCTACAGCGCAAGGAGGGACAGATACGCAGTATTTT
16,TRBJ2-5,TRBD2,-,TRBV19,CASSALSPGGRETQYF,TGTGCCAGTAGTGCCCTATCCCCGGGAGGGCGAGAGACCCAGTACTTC
13,TRBJ2-1,-,-,TRBV6-5,CASSDRTDNEQFF,TGTGCCAGCAGCGACCGGACAGACAATGAGCAGTTCTTC
17,TRBJ2-7,TRBD2,many,TRBV7-8,CASSGSGRKVLTYEQYF,TGTGCCAGCAGCGGTAGCGGGAGGAAGGTGCTTACCTACGAGCAGTACTTC
15,TRBJ2-1,TRBD2,medium-sized,TRBV7-2,CASSFGTSGTNEQFF,TGTGCCAGCAGCTTTGGGACTAGCGGGACGAATGAGCAGTTCTTC
13,TRBJ1-2,-,many,TRBV6-1,CASSEVRGHGYTF,TGTGCCAGCAGTGAAGTGCGTGGGCATGGCTACACCTTC
15,TRBJ1-4,-,few,TRBV7-9,CASSLRELNPQKLFF,TGTGCCAGCAGCCTCCGGGAACTAAACCCCCAAAAACTGTTTTTT
13,TRBJ1-1,-,many,TRBV29-1,CSVGHGGRTEAFF,TGCAGCGTCGGGCATGGAGGGAGGACTGAAGCTTTCTTT
18,TRBJ2-1,TRBD2,few,TRBV15,CATSREALLAGGPNEQFF,TGTGCCACCAGCAGGGAAGCCTTACTAGCGGGAGGGCCGAATGAGCAGTTCTTC
24,TRBJ2-1,TRBD2,many,TRBV28,CASSSSRWDHLTSGGPKSYNEQFF,TGTGCCAGCAGCTCTTCACGCTGGGACCATTTGACTAGCGGGGGCCCCAAATCCTACAATGAGCAGTTCTTC
14,TRBJ2-2,-,many,TRBV29-1,CSAKSASQTGELFF,TGCAGCGCCAAGTCGGCTAGTCAGACCGGGGAGCTGTTTTTT
11,TRBJ1-1,-,many,TRBV10-3,CAISYSTEAFF,TGTGCCATCAGCTACAGCACTGAAGCTTTCTTT
15,TRBJ2-5,-,few,TRBV7-6,CASSLARALQETQYF,TGTGCCAGCAGCTTAGCTCGCGCCTTACAAGAGACCCAGTACTTC
15,TRBJ2-7,TRBD2,many,TRBV6-7,CASSCLAGGFSEQYF,TGTGCCAGCAGTTGTCTAGCGGGAGGGTTCTCCGAGCAGTACTTC
16,TRBJ2-3,TRBD1,many,TRBV7-6,CASSLAGQGLADTQYF,TGTGCCAGCAGCTTAGCGGGACAGGGGTTGGCAGATACGCAGTATTTT
15,TRBJ1-5,TRBD1,many,TRBV12-3/TRBV12-4,CASRFGTDSNQPQHF,TGTGCCAGCAGGTTTGGGACAGATAGCAATCAGCCCCAGCATTTT
13,TRBJ1-2,TRBD1,many,TRBV28,CASRPGQGYGYTF,TGTGCCAGCAGGCCTGGACAGGGGTATGGCTACACCTTC
16,TRBJ2-3,-,many,TRBV6-2/TRBV6-3,CASSYSTRGAPDTQYF,TGTGCCAGCAGTTACTCGACTAGGGGGGCCCCAGATACGCAGTATTTT
16,TRBJ1-1,-,many,TRBV11-2,CASSLNWALMNTEAFF,TGTGCCAGCAGCTTAAACTGGGCGCTAATGAACACTGAAGCTTTCTTT
14,TRBJ2-3,-,many,TRBV5-1,CASSPDAPTDTQYF,TGCGCCAGCAGCCCGGATGCCCCAACAGATACGCAGTATTTT
13,TRBJ2-5,-,many,TRBV7-2,CASSLQDQETQYF,TGTGCCAGCAGCTTACAGGATCAAGAGACCCAGTACTTC
12,TRBJ2-1,-,many,TRBV20-1,CSATPSYNEQFF,TGCAGTGCCACCCCCAGTTACAATGAGCAGTTCTTC